The 6 T cell receptor beta chains given below trace back to one sample, sequenced in a study of shared clonotypes between healthy human individuals. Sequenced by immunoSEQ multiplex PCR; TCRdb stores in-frame clones only, minus some. The profile shows roughly 320,000 clones, roughly 87% of them singletons. Input material: memory CD8+ T cells sorted from blood. Subset described: CD45RO+ cells pooled with CCR7-negative TemRA cells. Receptors originate from a man aged 18 to 35 in good health.

This clone was found once. The gene calls are TRBV9 and TRBJ2-3; D is ambiguous. This CDR3 has 16 residues. V shed 1 base and J shed 4 bases, with 16 bases lying between them. CDR1 SGDLS and CDR2 YYNGEE come from the germline V gene. CDR3 in DNA: TGTGCCAGCAGCGTAATCCCTAGTCGGGTCCCAGATACGCAGTATTTT. Translated: CASSVIPSRVPDTQYF.

The chain combines TRBV5-6 with TRBJ2-5; 7 bases match TRBD1. The V gene's germline CDR1 is SGHDT and CDR2 YYEEEE. Trimming at V came to 1 base and at J to 3 bases, leaving 9 bases not matched to a gene. CDR3 length: 16 amino acids. The CDR3, as DNA: TGTGCCAGCAGCTTGCTAAACGATGGGACAGAAGAGACCCAGTACTTC. It specifies CASSLLNDGTEETQYF. Full variable domain (missing parts from reference TRBV5-6 and TRBJ2-5): DAGVTQSPTHLIKTRGQQVTLRCSPKSGHDTVSWYQQALGQGPQFIFQYYEEEERQRGNFPDRFSGHQFPNYSSELNVNALLLGDSALYLCASSLLNDGTEETQYFGPGTRLLVL.

The V call is TRBV9, the J call TRBJ2-7; D is uncertain. The V gene lost 2 bases and the J gene lost 3 bases, with 9 bases spanning the gap. This CDR3 region has 13 residues. Germline CDR1 SGDLS, CDR2 YYNGEE. In DNA, the CDR3 is TGTGCCAGCAGCGTTTCCGGAGACTACGAGCAGTACTTC. Translated, it gives CASSVSGDYEQYF.

This clone was counted once. This chain uses TRBV5-1 with TRBJ2-3, with 11 bases identical to TRBD2. V was clipped by 5 bases and J by 0 bases; unmatched bases: 5. There are 16 residues in the CDR3. Germline V gene data show CDR1 as SGHRS and CDR2 as YFSETQ. The CDR3 region is CASRGLAGLSTDTQYF. CDR3 bases: TGCGCCAGCAGAGGACTAGCGGGCCTTAGCACAGATACGCAGTATTTT.

The rearrangement uses TRBV2 and TRBJ2-1, with 9 bases identical to TRBD1. V was clipped by 6 bases and J by 3 bases; unmatched bases: 3. This CDR3 spans 14 amino acids. Germline V gene data show CDR1 as SNHLY and CDR2 as FYNNEI. The DNA for the CDR3 is TGTGCCAGCAGACGGACAGGGGACTACAATGAGCAGTTCTTC. Its translation is CASRRTGDYNEQFF.

The chain couples TRBV11-1 to TRBJ2-3; D is possibly TRBD1 or TRBD2 (5 bases each). Trimming removed 2 bases from V and 5 bases from J, with 8 bases in between. Germline V lookup: CDR1 SGHAT, CDR2 FQDESV (reference sequence). This CDR3 is built from 13 residues. The CDR3 DNA reads TGTGCCAGCAGCTTAACAGGACTAGATACGCAGTATTTT. Amino acid sequence: CASSLTGLDTQYF.